These 4 T cell receptor beta chains were all obtained from the same sample, sequenced in a study of cytomegalovirus exposure and HLA in healthy donors. The PCR made use of 60 Vbeta and 13 Jbeta primers. TCRdb's copy holds only in-frame clones and misses some; the assay was immunoSEQ multiplex PCR. This sample has around 140,000 clones, with around 82% found just once. Sequencing was performed on PBMCs. The receptors stem from a woman between 18 and 29 years old in good health and CMV-seropositive.

V and J are TRBV28 and TRBJ1-3; TRBD1 agrees at 7 bases. V was pared by 5 bases and J by 2 bases, with 12 bases of the junction left unmatched. The CDR3 length is 17 residues. Germline loops: CDR1 MDHEN, CDR2 SYDVKM. CDR3 nucleotide sequence: TGTGCCAGCAGTAGGCCCCGATTCGACAGGGCTGGAAACACCATATATTTT. This codes for CASSRPRFDRAGNTIYF.

This clone was seen once. This chain links TRBV4-3 with TRBJ1-2; maybe TRBD1 (6 bases). The V gene's germline CDR1 is LGHNA and CDR2 YSLEER. Deletions cut 0 bases from V and 4 bases from J, with 9 bases between. The CDR3 extends over 14 amino acids. DNA for the CDR3: TGCGCCAGCAGCCAAGAGTTACAGGGCTATGGCTACACCTTC. Residues: CASSQELQGYGYTF.

The gene calls are TRBV7-2 and TRBJ2-3; the D is unclear. Trimming pared 4 bases from V and 0 bases from J, leaving 2 bases between. Germline CDR1 and CDR2: SGHTA and FQGNSA. The CDR3 has 12 residues. CDR3 region: CASSSSTDTQYF. CDR3 coding DNA: TGTGCCAGCAGCTCTAGCACAGATACGCAGTATTTT.

This clone was observed a handful of times. The chain links TRBV5-4 to TRBJ2-3; TRBD2 agrees at 15 bases. Germline trimming cut 4 bases from V and 2 bases from J; bases unmatched to any gene: 8. The CDR3 extends over 18 amino acids. Germline CDR1 is SGHNT and CDR2 is YYREEE (reference sequence). The CDR3 reads CASSGGTSGGPNTDTQYF. The CDR3 DNA sequence: TGTGCCAGCAGCGGTGGGACTAGCGGGGGGCCGAACACAGATACGCAGTATTTT.